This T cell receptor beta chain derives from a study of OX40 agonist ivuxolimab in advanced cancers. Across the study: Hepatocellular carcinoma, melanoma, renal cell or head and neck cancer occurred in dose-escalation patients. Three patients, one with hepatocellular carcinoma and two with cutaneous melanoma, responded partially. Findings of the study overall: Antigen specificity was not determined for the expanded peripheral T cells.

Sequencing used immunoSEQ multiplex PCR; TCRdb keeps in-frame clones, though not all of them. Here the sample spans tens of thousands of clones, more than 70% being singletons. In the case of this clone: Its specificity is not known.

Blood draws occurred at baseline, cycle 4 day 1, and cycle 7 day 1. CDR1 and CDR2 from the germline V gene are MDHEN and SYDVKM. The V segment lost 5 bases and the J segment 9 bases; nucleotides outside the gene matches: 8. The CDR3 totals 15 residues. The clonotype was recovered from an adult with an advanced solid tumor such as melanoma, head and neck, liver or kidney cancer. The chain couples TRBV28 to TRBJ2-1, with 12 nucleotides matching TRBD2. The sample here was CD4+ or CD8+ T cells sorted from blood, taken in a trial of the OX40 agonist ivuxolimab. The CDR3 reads CASSAGTSGFSEQFF. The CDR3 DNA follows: TGTGCCAGCAGTGCCGGGACTAGCGGGTTCAGTGAGCAGTTCTTC. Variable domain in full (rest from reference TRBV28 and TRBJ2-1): DVKVTQSSRYLVKRTGEKVFLECVQDMDHENMFWYRQDPGLGLRLIYFSYDVKMKEKGDIPEGYSVSREKKERFSLILESASTNQTSMYLCASSAGTSGFSEQFFGPGTRLTVL.